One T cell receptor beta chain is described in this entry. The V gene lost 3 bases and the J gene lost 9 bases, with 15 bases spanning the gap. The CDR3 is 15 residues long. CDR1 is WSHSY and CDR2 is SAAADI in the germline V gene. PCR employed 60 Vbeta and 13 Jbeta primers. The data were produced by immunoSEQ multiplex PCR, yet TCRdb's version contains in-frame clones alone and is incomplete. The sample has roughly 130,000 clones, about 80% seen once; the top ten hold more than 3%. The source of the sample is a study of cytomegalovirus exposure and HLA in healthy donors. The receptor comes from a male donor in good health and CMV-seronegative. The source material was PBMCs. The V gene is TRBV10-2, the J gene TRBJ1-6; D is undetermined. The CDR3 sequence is CASSDSGISRSPLHF. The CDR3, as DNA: TGCGCCAGCAGTGATTCGGGGATATCCCGTTCACCCCTCCACTTT.